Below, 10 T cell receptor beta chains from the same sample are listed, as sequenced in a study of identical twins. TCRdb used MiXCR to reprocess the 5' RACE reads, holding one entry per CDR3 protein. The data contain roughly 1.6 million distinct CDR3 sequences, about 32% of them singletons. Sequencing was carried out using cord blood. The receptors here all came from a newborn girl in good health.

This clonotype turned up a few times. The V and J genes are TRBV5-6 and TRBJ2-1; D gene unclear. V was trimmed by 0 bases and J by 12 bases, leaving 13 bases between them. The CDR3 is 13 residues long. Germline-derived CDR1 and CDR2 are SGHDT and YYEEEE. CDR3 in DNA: TGTGCCAGCAGCTTGGAGGACCCCGGTCGGCAGTTCTTC. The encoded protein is CASSLEDPGRQFF.

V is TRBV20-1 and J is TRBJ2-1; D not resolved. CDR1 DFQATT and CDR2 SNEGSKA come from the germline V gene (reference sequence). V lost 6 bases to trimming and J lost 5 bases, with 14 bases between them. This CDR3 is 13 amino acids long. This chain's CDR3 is CSAPGRTHNEQFF. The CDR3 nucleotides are TGCAGTGCCCCCGGACGTACCCACAATGAGCAGTTCTTC.

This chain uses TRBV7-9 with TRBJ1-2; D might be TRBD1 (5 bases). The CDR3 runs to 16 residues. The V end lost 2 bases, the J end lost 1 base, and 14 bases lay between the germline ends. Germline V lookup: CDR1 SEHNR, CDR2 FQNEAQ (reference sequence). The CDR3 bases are TGTGCCAGCAGCTTAAGAGGTGGGACCTTTAACTATGGCTACACCTTC. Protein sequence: CASSLRGGTFNYGYTF.

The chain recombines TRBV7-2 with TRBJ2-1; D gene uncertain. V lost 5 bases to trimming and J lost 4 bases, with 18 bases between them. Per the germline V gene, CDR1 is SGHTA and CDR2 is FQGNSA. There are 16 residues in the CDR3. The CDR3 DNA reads TGTGCCAGCAGCCTATACGGGTTCCTTGGTTACAATGAGCAGTTCTTC. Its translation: CASSLYGFLGYNEQFF.

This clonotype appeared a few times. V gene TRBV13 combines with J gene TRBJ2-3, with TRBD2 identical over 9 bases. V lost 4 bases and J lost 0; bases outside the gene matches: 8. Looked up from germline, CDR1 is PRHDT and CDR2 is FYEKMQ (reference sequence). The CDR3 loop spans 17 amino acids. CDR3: CASSSVAGAFSTDTQYF. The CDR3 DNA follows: TGTGCCAGCAGCTCCGTAGCGGGGGCCTTTAGCACAGATACGCAGTATTTT.

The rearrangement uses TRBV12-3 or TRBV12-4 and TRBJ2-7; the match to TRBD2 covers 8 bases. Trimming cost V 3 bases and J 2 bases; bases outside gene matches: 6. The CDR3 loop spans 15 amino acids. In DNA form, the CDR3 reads TGTGCCAGCAGTTTGGGCTGGCGGGAGGCCTACGAGCAGTACTTC. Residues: CASSLGWREAYEQYF.

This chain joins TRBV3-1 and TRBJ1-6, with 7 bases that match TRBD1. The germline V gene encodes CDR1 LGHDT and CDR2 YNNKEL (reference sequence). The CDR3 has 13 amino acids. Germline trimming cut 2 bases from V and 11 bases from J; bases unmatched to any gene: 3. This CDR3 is CASSQHTGAPLHF. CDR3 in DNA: TGTGCCAGCAGCCAACACACAGGGGCACCCCTCCACTTT.

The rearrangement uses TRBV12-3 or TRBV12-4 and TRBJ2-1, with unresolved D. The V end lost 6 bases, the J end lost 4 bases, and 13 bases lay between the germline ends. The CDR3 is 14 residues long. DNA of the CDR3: TGTGCCAGCAGAGCCGATTGGGGTTACAATGAGCAGTTCTTC. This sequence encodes CASRADWGYNEQFF.

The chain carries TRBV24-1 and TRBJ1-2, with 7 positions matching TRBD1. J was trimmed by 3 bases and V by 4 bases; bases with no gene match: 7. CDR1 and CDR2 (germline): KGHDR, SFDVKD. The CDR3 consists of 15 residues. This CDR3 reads CATSEPRQGHYGYTF. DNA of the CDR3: TGTGCCACCAGTGAACCTCGACAGGGCCACTATGGCTACACCTTC.

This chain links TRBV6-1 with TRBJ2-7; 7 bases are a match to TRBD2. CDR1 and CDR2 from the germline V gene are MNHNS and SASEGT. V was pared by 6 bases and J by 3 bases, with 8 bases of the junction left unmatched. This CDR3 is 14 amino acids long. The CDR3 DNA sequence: TGTGCCAGCAGGCGCCGGGACTACGGCTACGAGCAGTACTTC. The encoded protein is CASRRRDYGYEQYF.